This T cell receptor (beta chain) was captured in a study of shared clonotypes between healthy human individuals. Some clones are missing from TCRdb's copy, which holds only in-frame ones; the method was immunoSEQ multiplex PCR. The table records around 2.5 million clones, roughly 93% of them present only once. Germline CDR1 reads SNHLY; CDR2 reads FYNNEI. There are 15 residues in the CDR3. V shed 6 bases and J shed 3 bases, with 15 bases lying between them. This clone occurred a few times. Its specificity is unknown. Overall study findings and caveats: Among non-shared clonotypes, generation probabilities were lower than among those shared by all four donors. Large depth notwithstanding, sorted-subset sequencing proved incomplete by rarefaction. Clonotypes that were shared across a handful of donors made up around 5% of naive CD4 clonotypes.

Investigators divided CD4+ cells into CD45RA+ naive and CD45RA-negative memory subsets. Sequenced sample: naive CD4+ T cells from PBMCs. Subset in this sample: CD45RA+ positively selected. The TCR comes from a man between 18 and 29 years old in good health. Some clones in this sample may be carry-over from other donors' samples. The chain links TRBV2 to TRBJ1-5, with D perhaps TRBD1 (6 bases). This chain's CDR3 is CASRRQRGNNQPQHF. The CDR3 coding sequence is TGTGCCAGCAGACGACAGAGGGGGAACAATCAGCCCCAGCATTTT.